This T cell receptor beta chain was identified in a study of T cell responses to AZD1222 COVID-19 vaccine. CDR3 length: 15 amino acids. In germline, CDR1 is LGHDT, CDR2 YNNKEL (reference sequence). V trimming: 4 bases; J trimming: 5 bases; junction bases outside the gene matches: 8. Only in-frame clones appear in the TCRdb table, and some are missing; sequencing was by immunoSEQ multiplex PCR. The sample has about 93,000 clones; over 85% are singletons. The chain joins TRBV3-1 (or the pseudogene TRBV3-2) to TRBJ2-5; 9 nucleotides agree with TRBD2. The specimen was peripheral blood, collected on day 0 of MenACWY control vaccination. The clonotype was recovered from an adult in good health. CDR3 in amino acids: CASSLRGGAVETQYF. The CDR3 DNA is TGTGCCAGCAGCCTTCGCGGGGGGGCCGTTGAGACCCAGTACTTC.